This T cell receptor beta chain originates from a study of blood T cell repertoires in COVID-19 (TCRdb year 2020). A note on the overall study: The collaborator samples originated in the United States, Italy and Spain and spanned the acute and convalescent phases of COVID-19. The repertoires were made available in a free public database intended to serve as a resource for research on the immune response to SARS-CoV-2. Subjects who had been exposed to COVID-19, were actively infected with it, or had recovered from it provided the deeply sampled blood TCRbeta repertoires that made up the dataset. The sample metadata nearly always contained a de-identified subject ID, COVID-19 status, age in years and sex. Where available, HLA class I and class II types were taken from metadata supplied by the sample provider and were not determined by assay-based typing. The prospective study material was composed of cDNA or gDNA derived from T cells, B-cell-depleted T cells, or PBMCs. The samples were drawn from the first 160 participants of the ongoing ImmuneRACE study and from about 1,200 subjects provided by 6 global collaborators. The paper's findings and limits, for the study overall: How much clinical and demographic metadata was included differed by source and by participant, and the metadata was provided uncurated.

TCRbeta CDR3 regions were amplified from genomic DNA using the immunoSEQ Assay, a bias-controlled multiplex PCR. In the source study's methods: Nucleated cell counts per sample were estimated from amplification of reference gene primers within the assay. To quantify the absolute abundance of each unique TCRbeta CDR3 rearrangement, sequence reads were collapsed and filtered. For each sample, productive Simpson clonality was calculated as the square root of Simpson's diversity index across productive rearrangements. TCRdb took over this immuneACCESS table, retaining in-frame rearrangements with V and J assigned. Such tables are incomplete; in checked studies, under half of the missing clones stem from an unresolved V gene, and the remainder is unexplained. That table is the source of V, J and clone size, and D and trimming were worked out from the DNA. This sample lists around 220,000 clones; approximately 79% were detected once. Jointly, the top ten make up 4% to 5.5% of the sample.

A remark on this clone: Its antigen is unknown. No per-base quality is available; no much larger clone lies one base away.

Whole blood was collected in K2EDTA tubes by collaborating institutions according to the institutions' own protocols. Collaborator samples were shipped for TCRbeta analysis as frozen whole blood, isolated PBMCs, or DNA extracted from either sample type. Trimming removed 5 bases from V and 0 bases from J, leaving 16 bases between the germline ends. From the cysteine up to the phenylalanine, the CDR3 has a length of 16 residues. The only DNA kept is the CDR3, 48 bases in frame from the first base. In the germline V gene, CDR1 corresponds to SGHVS and CDR2 to FQNEAQ. The chain couples TRBV7-8 to TRBJ1-1; the D region possibly corresponds to TRBD1 (5 bases align). Sequencing was performed on peripheral blood. This TCR came from a human donor in a cohort sampled during active COVID-19. The DNA is as follows: TGTGCCAGCAGCGCGACACGCGGGACGCTGAACACTGAAGCTTTCTTT. Its product reads: CASSATRGTLNTEAFF.